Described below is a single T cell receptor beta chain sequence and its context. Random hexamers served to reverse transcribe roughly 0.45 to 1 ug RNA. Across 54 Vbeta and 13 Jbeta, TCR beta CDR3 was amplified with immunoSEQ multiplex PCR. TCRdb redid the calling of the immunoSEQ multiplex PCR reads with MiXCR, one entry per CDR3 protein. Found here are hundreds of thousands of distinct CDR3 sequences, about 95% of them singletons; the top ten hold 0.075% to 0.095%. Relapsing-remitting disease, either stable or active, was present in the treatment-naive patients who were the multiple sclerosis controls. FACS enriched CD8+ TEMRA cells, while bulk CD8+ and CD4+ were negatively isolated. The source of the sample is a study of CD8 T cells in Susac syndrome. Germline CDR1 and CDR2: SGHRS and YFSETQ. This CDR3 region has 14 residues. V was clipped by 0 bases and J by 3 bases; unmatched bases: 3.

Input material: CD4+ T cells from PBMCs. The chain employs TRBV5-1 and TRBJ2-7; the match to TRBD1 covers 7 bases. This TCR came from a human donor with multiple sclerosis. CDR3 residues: CASSLARQGYEQYF. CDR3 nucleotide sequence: TGCGCCAGCAGCTTGGCGAGACAGGGCTACGAGCAGTACTTC. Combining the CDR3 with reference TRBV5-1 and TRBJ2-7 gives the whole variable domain KAGVTQTPRYLIKTRGQQVTLSCSPISGHRSVSWYQQTPGQGLQFLFEYFSETQRNKGNFPGRFSGRQFSNSRSEMNVSTLELGDSALYLCASSLARQGYEQYFGPGTRLTVT.